Here is one T cell receptor beta chain with its context. A single count supports this clone. It has no known antigen specificity. Per-nucleotide qualities are absent, and no much larger clonotype sits a single base away. This entry belongs to a study of cytomegalovirus exposure and HLA in healthy donors (dated by TCRdb to 2016 to 2017). Regarding the study in general: According to an earlier analysis of 550 to 700 of the donors, about 180 million T cells yielded 95 million to 140 million unique TCR beta sequences and approximately 300 Gb of sequence data. The T cell repertoires of some 670 subjects were profiled by immunosequencing and related to cytomegalovirus serostatus. An earlier analysis of fewer than 700 of the donors applied high-throughput TCR beta sequencing to assess whether each TCR beta V gene segment acted as functional or pseudogenic. The study was designed to test whether signatures of past pathogen exposure could be identified by cataloging public T cell receptors. Among some 400 genotyped donors of the cohort, an average of 235,054 unique TCR beta nucleotide sequences were sequenced per donor, roughly 20% of them non-productive. A later analysis re-examined previously published TCR beta repertoires from hundreds of donors and added high-resolution HLA genotyping to investigate patterns of TCR occurrence. In addition to the first cohort of 500 to 850 subjects, a separate validation cohort of 130 or so different subjects was used. About five DR-DQ haplotypes were handled as single units for association and clustering, since linkage in the cohort was strong. The number of donors typed differed by locus, with about 620-630 for A, B, C, DRB1 and DQB1, about 500 for DQA1, 600 to 610 for DPA1, and over 400 for DPB1. Every discovery cohort repertoire had been produced on one sequencing platform. High-throughput TCR immunosequencing, statistical association of individual TCRs with disease status, and machine learning were combined to predict cytomegalovirus infection status. Rather than drawing on any new phenotypic data, the later analysis identified candidate immune exposures from TCR beta sequences and the way those sequences occurred across donors. Donor age, sex, ethnicity and CMV serostatus were compiled alongside the repertoire data. An early release that covered roughly 600 HLA-typed donors contained around 300 gigabases of sequencing data and 85 million to 100 million unique TCR sequences. Of the roughly 390 genotyped donors, over 65% fell in the genetic ancestry cluster associated with self-reported Caucasian donors. Both class I and class II loci were covered by HLA typing, at four-digit resolution. A later genetic analysis used genome-wide SNP genotypes for about 65% of the roughly 700 donors, treating that subset as a discovery cohort.

The library was produced with the immunoSEQ multiplex PCR assay. The multiplex PCR relied on a mix of 60 forward primers for TCR Vbeta segments and 13 reverse primers for TCR Jbeta segments. Amplification of the CDR3 region of rearranged TCR beta genes was performed with a multiplex PCR assay on genomic DNA. The amplified TCR beta libraries were sequenced on the Illumina HiSeq System as 87-base-pair reads. The study's own analysis went as follows. A later analysis counted about 80 million unique TCR beta chains across the 700 or so repertoires, and roughly 11 million of these chains were shared by at least two donors. Raw reads were error-corrected and collapsed into unique sequences with a nearest-neighbor algorithm that merged closely related sequences to remove PCR and sequencing errors. CDR3 sequences were aligned to IMGT reference sequences to assign V, D and J gene segments. For a sequence to be retained, at least a six-nucleotide match to both a V gene segment and a J gene segment was required. Rearrangements were called productive when the CDR3 lacked stop codons and stayed in frame with V and J; all others were non-productive. CDR3 was defined according to IMGT convention as the region running from the second conserved V-encoded cysteine to the conserved J-encoded phenylalanine. The earlier analysis of about 500 of the donors excluded sequences that lacked an unambiguous match to a single V gene segment. In an earlier analysis of several hundred of the donors, V segments were called functional above 56.7% productive rearrangements and were called segregating when the between-donor standard deviation exceeded 5%. A statistical classification framework was built to diagnose cytomegalovirus status from the catalog of TCR beta chain sequences. A later analysis assigned V and J genes by comparing TCR nucleotide sequences with IMGT/GENE-DB human TR gene sequences. In a later analysis, CDR3 sequences and most-parsimonious VDJ recombination scenarios were assigned using the TCRdist pipeline. In a later analysis, each TCR beta chain was defined by its CDR3 amino acid sequence together with its V-gene family, and reads lacking a unique V-gene family were excluded. A later analysis removed 500 to 650 highly shared, low-generation-probability nucleotide sequences to deal with suspected cross-contamination and a sequencing artifact. In a later analysis, a clonal expansion index was calculated for each public chain from normalized within-repertoire ranks of inferred template counts. A later analysis computed generation probabilities with a VDJ recombination model fitted to out-of-frame rearrangements, and checked the results against IGoR. Hypergeometric tests were used in a later analysis to score TCR-TCR, TCR-HLA and TCR-CMV co-occurrence, with a repertoire-size bias correction applied to the TCR pairs. To estimate false discovery rates, a later analysis permuted the HLA or CMV assignments 20 times. In a later analysis, co-occurring TCRs were grouped with DBSCAN, and TCRdist sequence similarity was added when clustering was performed within HLA-allele-positive subsets. Co-occurrence clustering excluded repertoires with fewer than 30,000 or more than 120,000 public chains, plus five with anomalous nucleotide sharing. In its TCRdb copy, this immuneACCESS table keeps in-frame sequences only and misses some clones. Where compared with another copy, unresolved V genes explain less than half of these, and the others have no known cause. The V and J calls and clone size were taken over from that table, and D and trimming were inferred from the DNA. Within this sample are roughly 200,000 clones, with 77% of them counted one time only. The ten biggest clones cover less than 3% of the sample.

The cohort was made up of several hundred healthy bone marrow donors. All cohort members were sampled while nominally healthy, although unrecorded immune exposures were likely present. The donor was CMV seropositive and belonged to the group of about 290 seropositive cohort members. Every donor gave a peripheral blood sample, and the peripheral blood mononuclear cells from that sample were used for TCR beta sequencing. The Qiagen DNeasy Blood Extraction Kit was used to extract genomic DNA from the blood cell samples. CDR1 is given as SGHRS and CDR2 as YFSETQ, both from the germline V gene. Its CDR3 holds 13 amino acids, cysteine through phenylalanine. Only the CDR3 DNA stays, 39 bases, in frame from base 1. General study outcomes and caveats: The study listed 150 to 200 TCR beta chains as associated with cytomegalovirus. Assigning TCR associations to individual alleles was difficult when HLA alleles, especially DR and DQ, strongly co-occurred. A later analysis reported that several top co-occurrence clusters appeared linked to parvovirus B19, influenza, CMV and Epstein-Barr virus. The 87-base-pair reads could not distinguish some IMGT-functional V segments, including TRBV6-2 and TRBV6-3, so those segments were excluded. Correlated functional status among segregating V segments might be attributable to linkage disequilibrium, but an unknown experimental factor could not be ruled out. A later analysis found that most CMV-associated TCR beta chains appeared HLA-restricted, with HLA associations seemingly driven largely by CMV exposure. A later analysis associated 15,000 or so TCR beta sequences with specific HLA alleles at a false discovery rate of 0.05. An association between a missense DCLRE1C variant and V-gene and J-gene trimming of TCR beta chains was found in a later genetic analysis and replicated in an independent cohort. Because HLA typing was missing for some donors at each locus, association tests included only the typed subset. Only TCR beta chains were sequenced in this cohort, and the absence of alpha or paired-chain data limited detectable features. Most TCR sequences were seen in very few donors, while some public TCRs were found in many individuals. According to the authors, the approach could potentially be generalized to other disease states and immunological phenotypes. In a later analysis, the rate of TCR association differed among HLA loci, with DRB1 alleles having the most associated TCRs and HLA-C alleles having the fewest. Broadly in line with IMGT annotations, most TCR beta V segments showed up in productive rearrangements about 90% or about 30% of the time in an earlier analysis of several hundred of the donors. A later analysis found that HLA-associated TCR beta chains were more clonally expanded and had lower generation probabilities than equally common non-associated chains. A cluster of highly shared sequence variants was judged likely to be a technical artifact of the sequencing pipeline. A further reported finding was that TCR beta sequences accurately predicted the HLA-A and HLA-B alleles for most subjects in the first cohort. Over 15 rarely observed V segments, including chromosome 9 orphons, were excluded from the earlier analysis of approximately 500 of the donors because counts were too low. The classifier was reported to diagnose cytomegalovirus status with high specificity and sensitivity in both the original cohort and the validation cohort. Roughly uniform sequencing depth across donors was assumed in presence/absence analyses, although this assumption may not hold. A few of the identified cytomegalovirus-associated TCR beta chains were confirmed in vitro to be specific for cytomegalovirus antigens. For the cohort, immune exposure information was limited to CMV serostatus. According to a later genetic analysis, donors in an Asian-associated ancestry cluster had fewer N-insertions in productive TCRs than the approximately 650-donor mean.

The sequencing sample was made of PBMCs. This TCR derives from a woman aged 60-70 years in good health and CMV-seropositive. The chain joins TRBV5-1 to TRBJ2-5; the junction holds 7 bases that match TRBD1. The J call may be incorrect, as the DNA end agrees better with TRBJ2-7. This receptor has the CDR3 CASSSGTAYEQYF. The DNA sequence is as follows: TGCGCCAGCAGCTCTGGGACAGCATACGAGCAGTACTTC.